This T cell receptor (beta chain) was recovered during a study of T cell clonality in common variable immunodeficiency (dated by TCRdb to the mid-2010s). The paper's findings and limits, for the study overall: TCRbeta clonality was higher in CVID subjects than in healthy controls (t-test p = 0.018), and the increase was most characteristic of about a third of subjects. Correlations of repertoire features with clinical complications were constrained by heterogeneity among patients within the CVID cohort. Healthy controls shared more TCRbeta clones with each other than CVID subjects shared among themselves (p < 0.0001). Even though DNA input was equal, the average per sample came to some 82,000 unique sequences for controls compared with around 32,000 for CVID samples. The authors noted that sequencing repertoires of T cell subpopulations would be needed to clarify what caused the increased clonality in CVID. CVID TCRbeta sequences were reported to have fewer deletions and N-nucleotide insertions and to lack highly modified clones with 13 or more V deletions.

For sequencing, equivalent amounts of genomic DNA were input from CVID and control samples. For every sample, a 60 bp segment covering the rearranged TCRbeta CDR3 region was amplified and then sequenced. The immunoSEQ assay, a bias-corrected multiplex PCR combined with high-throughput sequencing, was used to amplify TCRbeta. For the original study's pipeline: Each unique nucleotide sequence was treated as a clone and annotated with V, D and J genes, copy number and frequency. Sequences were labeled productive if in frame, and non-productive if out of frame or containing stop codons. As previously described, clonality was calculated on the basis of Shannon's entropy. The predicted amino acid sequences of productive clones were used to derive mean CDR3 Kyte-Doolittle hydropathy. The R hclust function was used to hierarchically cluster scaled V gene usage with Manhattan distance and complete linkage. Sharing of clones by CDR3 amino acid sequence was evaluated by resampling 12 repertoires per group over 100 rounds. The repertoires were searched for about 70 published EBV-specific TCRbeta sequences and almost 250 published CMV-specific TCRbeta sequences. Analysis left out two CVID samples that produced under 10,000 sequences, so 35 to 50 CVID repertoires remained. TCRdb holds this immuneACCESS table with in-frame rearrangements only. Some clones are missing; in checked studies, unresolved V genes explain under half, and the rest has no known cause. V and J calls and clone size are copied from that table; D and trimming were computed from the DNA. There are approximately 20,000 clones in this sample, and none of them is a singleton. In total, the top ten clones hold about 2% of the sample.

Standard criteria were used to diagnose CVID, namely serum IgG, IgA and/or IgM reduced below the normal range together with specific antibody deficiency. There were roughly 45 subjects in the CVID group (about 15 female and 29 male), ranging in age from about 9 to 65 years, with a mean age of 40. Both CVID patients and healthy controls were predominantly of Caucasian heritage. At the time of study participation, every CVID subject had been on replacement immunoglobulin therapy for at least one year. No CVID subject was ill or taking immunomodulatory or immunosuppressive medication when blood was collected. From each donor, roughly 5 to 8.5 ml of heparinized peripheral whole blood was collected. Genomic DNA from adults with common variable immune deficiency (CVID) and from healthy adult controls was used to sequence TCRbeta CDR3 repertoires. To isolate peripheral blood mononuclear cells, diluted blood was subjected to density centrifugation over Hypaque 1077 or Ficoll-Paque. Genomic DNA was extracted from unsorted mononuclear cells by Qiagen column purification or by a centrifugation-based method.

This clone was seen ten or more times. Its specific antigen is unknown. The read comes to an end 3 residues before the CDR3 does, leaving the germline J gene to fill in the end. CDR1 KGHSH and CDR2 LQKENI are derived from the germline V gene. Trimming removed 2 bases from V and 5 bases from J, leaving 18 bases between the germline ends. The CDR3 runs 16 residues from the cysteine to the phenylalanine. The DNA has 39 bases, all within the CDR3, and is read from base 1. Sequenced material: peripheral blood mononuclear cells. The clonotype originates from a human donor with common variable immunodeficiency. The chain joins TRBV18 to TRBJ1-2; TRBD1 could be the D gene, as 5 bases match. The DNA read from the CDR3 is TGTGCCAGCTCACCAGGAAGTCAAGGGGAAGAGTATGGC. Its translation reads: CASSPGSQGEEYG. The whole CDR3 protein is CASSPGSQGEEYGYTF.